This TCR beta chain stems from a study of T cells in Graves' hyperthyroidism and ophthalmopathy. It was RNA transcripts that yielded the amplified TCR beta CDR3 regions. First-round RT-PCR with HTBI primers amplified the TCR CDR3 region. TCRdb re-derived calls from the multiplex PCR reads in MiXCR, one entry per CDR3 protein. The sample includes hundreds of thousands of distinct CDR3 sequences, less than 15% of them seen just once. V was clipped by 5 bases and J by 7 bases, with 17 bases between them. This CDR3 has 15 residues. CDR1 is LNHNV and CDR2 is YYDKDF in the germline V gene (reference sequence). This clonotype was counted ten times or more.

Sequencing input: blood. The chain uses TRBV15 and TRBJ2-2; D possibly corresponds to TRBD1 (5 bases). This TCR derives from a middle-aged woman with Graves' hyperthyroidism. The CDR3 is CATSGRQPSGGELFF. The CDR3 region has the DNA TGTGCCACCAGCGGGCGACAGCCATCGGGCGGGGAGCTGTTTTTT.